The rows below give T cell receptor beta chains drawn from one sample of a study of Ad26.COV2.S vaccination and SARS-CoV-2 variants. The method was immunoSEQ multiplex PCR; TCRdb's version includes in-frame clones alone and lacks a portion of them. This table has about 370,000 clones, roughly nine tenths appearing once. The specimen was peripheral blood, collected in a trial of Ad26.COV2.S vaccine versus placebo. These receptors were collected from a person between 18 and 60 years old who received the Ad26.COV2.S COVID-19 vaccine or a placebo. The CDR3 runs from the conserved cysteine through the conserved F or W. Fields, in order: D gene, J gene, V gene, clone size, CDR3 protein, CDR3 DNA. The D gene is left open where the match is weak. Not all rows give a size; the values are once, few, many and, for expanded clones, a class.

d_gene: .
j_gene: TRBJ2-3
v_gene: TRBV7-8
abundance: .
CDR3aa: CASSYGSRDTQYF
CDR3nt: TGTGCCAGCAGCTACGGGAGTAGGGATACGCAGTATTTT

d_gene: .
j_gene: TRBJ2-7
v_gene: TRBV7-9
abundance: many
CDR3aa: CASSRGGSLLYEQYF
CDR3nt: TGTGCCAGCAGCAGGGGGGGCAGTCTCTTGTACGAGCAGTACTTC

d_gene: .
j_gene: TRBJ2-6
v_gene: TRBV6-6
abundance: .
CDR3aa: CASSGPAGAGANVLTF
CDR3nt: TGTGCCAGCAGTGGGCCCGCAGGGGCCGGGGCCAACGTCCTGACTTTC

d_gene: TRBD2
j_gene: TRBJ2-3
v_gene: TRBV5-4
abundance: once
CDR3aa: CASSLELAGVLSASTQYF
CDR3nt: TGTGCCAGCAGCTTGGAACTAGCGGGGGTGTTAAGTGCAAGTACGCAGTATTTT

d_gene: .
j_gene: TRBJ1-3
v_gene: TRBV6-5
abundance: .
CDR3aa: CASRDDRENTIYF
CDR3nt: TGTGCCAGCAGGGACGACAGAGAAAACACCATATATTTT

d_gene: .
j_gene: TRBJ2-7
v_gene: TRBV14
abundance: .
CDR3aa: CASSPPSSYEQYF
CDR3nt: TGTGCCAGCAGTCCTCCCAGCTCCTACGAGCAGTACTTC

d_gene: .
j_gene: TRBJ2-3
v_gene: TRBV11-2
abundance: .
CDR3aa: CASSLGASTDTQYF
CDR3nt: TGTGCCAGCAGCTTAGGGGCTAGCACAGATACGCAGTATTTT

d_gene: .
j_gene: TRBJ1-5
v_gene: TRBV19
abundance: .
CDR3aa: CASSIGHAPGNQPQHF
CDR3nt: TGTGCCAGTAGTATAGGACACGCGCCAGGCAATCAGCCCCAGCATTTT

d_gene: TRBD2
j_gene: TRBJ2-3
v_gene: TRBV4-1
abundance: .
CDR3aa: CASSQASGGAILPDTQYF
CDR3nt: TGCGCCAGCAGCCAAGCTAGCGGGGGGGCCATCCTCCCAGATACGCAGTATTTT

d_gene: TRBD1
j_gene: TRBJ1-6
v_gene: TRBV6-5
abundance: .
CDR3aa: CASSRQGARNSPLHF
CDR3nt: TGTGCCAGCAGCAGACAGGGGGCGCGGAATTCACCCCTCCACTTT

d_gene: .
j_gene: TRBJ2-7
v_gene: TRBV11-2
abundance: few
CDR3aa: CASRRLPRDTYEQYF
CDR3nt: TGTGCCAGCAGACGCCTTCCCCGGGACACCTACGAGCAGTACTTC

d_gene: .
j_gene: TRBJ2-2
v_gene: TRBV2
abundance: .
CDR3aa: CASRGPLINTGELFF
CDR3nt: TGTGCCAGCCGGGGTCCGCTAATAAACACCGGGGAGCTGTTTTTT

d_gene: .
j_gene: TRBJ1-2
v_gene: TRBV6-5
abundance: .
CDR3aa: CASSYLGSYGYTF
CDR3nt: TGTGCCAGCAGTTACTTGGGGAGCTATGGCTACACCTTC

d_gene: .
j_gene: TRBJ2-7
v_gene: TRBV6-2/TRBV6-3
abundance: .
CDR3aa: CASSQNWDNYEQYF
CDR3nt: TGTGCCAGCAGCCAAAATTGGGACAACTACGAGCAGTACTTC

d_gene: TRBD1
j_gene: TRBJ2-1
v_gene: TRBV11-2
abundance: .
CDR3aa: CASSLTGTGLYNEQFF
CDR3nt: TGTGCCAGCAGCTTAACGGGGACAGGCCTTTACAATGAGCAGTTCTTC

d_gene: .
j_gene: TRBJ1-4
v_gene: TRBV4-1
abundance: .
CDR3aa: CASSQEEGLNVEKLFF
CDR3nt: TGCGCCAGCAGCCAAGAAGAGGGGCTGAATGTGGAAAAACTGTTTTTT

d_gene: .
j_gene: TRBJ2-2
v_gene: TRBV3-1/TRBV3-2
abundance: .
CDR3aa: CASSGPSHFRLTGELFF
CDR3nt: TGTGCCAGCAGTGGTCCCTCCCATTTCAGGCTGACCGGGGAGCTGTTTTTT

d_gene: .
j_gene: TRBJ2-3
v_gene: TRBV6-5
abundance: .
CDR3aa: CASSYSRGAGTQYF
CDR3nt: TGTGCCAGCAGTTACTCGCGAGGGGCAGGTACGCAGTATTTT

d_gene: TRBD1
j_gene: TRBJ1-3
v_gene: TRBV30
abundance: .
CDR3aa: CACEQGNSGNTIYF
CDR3nt: TGTGCCTGCGAACAGGGGAATAGTGGAAACACCATATATTTT

d_gene: .
j_gene: TRBJ2-2
v_gene: TRBV5-6
abundance: once
CDR3aa: CASSLGVTGELFF
CDR3nt: TGTGCCAGCAGCTTGGGGGTCACCGGGGAGCTGTTTTTT

d_gene: .
j_gene: TRBJ2-2
v_gene: TRBV6-1
abundance: .
CDR3aa: CASSEITGELFF
CDR3nt: TGTGCCAGCAGTGAAATCACCGGGGAGCTGTTTTTT

d_gene: .
j_gene: TRBJ1-5
v_gene: TRBV6-2/TRBV6-3
abundance: .
CDR3aa: CASSYTRSNQPQHF
CDR3nt: TGTGCCAGCAGTTACACCCGAAGCAATCAGCCCCAGCATTTT

d_gene: .
j_gene: TRBJ2-6
v_gene: TRBV6-5
abundance: .
CDR3aa: CASSYSWETGANVLTF
CDR3nt: TGTGCCAGCAGTTACTCTTGGGAAACTGGGGCCAACGTCCTGACTTTC

d_gene: TRBD1
j_gene: TRBJ1-5
v_gene: TRBV27
abundance: .
CDR3aa: CASGQGGQPQHF
CDR3nt: TGTGCCAGCGGACAGGGGGGTCAGCCCCAGCATTTT

d_gene: TRBD1
j_gene: TRBJ2-7
v_gene: TRBV7-8
abundance: .
CDR3aa: CASSRRDRGTEQYF
CDR3nt: TGTGCCAGCAGCCGCCGGGACAGGGGTACCGAGCAGTACTTC

d_gene: .
j_gene: TRBJ2-1
v_gene: TRBV6-5
abundance: .
CDR3aa: CASMKGVSSYNEQFF
CDR3nt: TGTGCCAGCATGAAGGGGGTGAGCTCCTACAATGAGCAGTTCTTC

d_gene: .
j_gene: TRBJ1-4
v_gene: TRBV5-1
abundance: .
CDR3aa: CASSFEDPNEKLFF
CDR3nt: TGCGCCAGCAGCTTCGAGGACCCAAATGAAAAACTGTTTTTT

d_gene: TRBD2
j_gene: TRBJ2-2
v_gene: TRBV6-1
abundance: .
CDR3aa: CASSDALAGGDTGELFF
CDR3nt: TGTGCCAGCAGTGACGCCCTAGCGGGGGGAGACACCGGGGAGCTGTTTTTT

d_gene: .
j_gene: TRBJ2-5
v_gene: TRBV20-1
abundance: .
CDR3aa: CSASMGKETQYF
CDR3nt: TGCAGTGCTAGTATGGGAAAAGAGACCCAGTACTTC

d_gene: .
j_gene: TRBJ1-5
v_gene: TRBV6-5
abundance: .
CDR3aa: CASSTERLNQPQHF
CDR3nt: TGTGCCAGCAGTACAGAACGGCTCAATCAGCCCCAGCATTTT

d_gene: .
j_gene: TRBJ2-3
v_gene: TRBV5-1
abundance: once
CDR3aa: CASSPSAVLGSDTQYF
CDR3nt: TGCGCCAGCAGCCCGTCTGCCGTACTGGGCTCAGATACGCAGTATTTT

d_gene: TRBD1
j_gene: TRBJ1-2
v_gene: TRBV5-1
abundance: .
CDR3aa: CASSSDRGSYTF
CDR3nt: TGCGCCAGCAGTTCGGACAGGGGAAGCTACACCTTC

d_gene: .
j_gene: TRBJ2-1
v_gene: TRBV29-1
abundance: few
CDR3aa: CSVASGYSYNEQFF
CDR3nt: TGCAGCGTTGCCTCGGGATACTCCTACAATGAGCAGTTCTTC

d_gene: .
j_gene: TRBJ1-1
v_gene: TRBV5-1
abundance: .
CDR3aa: CASSLWGMNTEAFF
CDR3nt: TGCGCCAGCAGCTTGTGGGGAATGAACACTGAAGCTTTCTTT

d_gene: .
j_gene: TRBJ1-1
v_gene: TRBV2
abundance: .
CDR3aa: CASSLRALRRDTEAFF
CDR3nt: TGTGCCAGCAGTCTCAGGGCTTTGCGAAGGGACACTGAAGCTTTCTTT

d_gene: .
j_gene: TRBJ1-2
v_gene: TRBV30
abundance: .
CDR3aa: CAWTSSPPDFYGYTF
CDR3nt: TGTGCCTGGACCTCCTCACCCCCTGATTTCTATGGCTACACCTTC

d_gene: .
j_gene: TRBJ2-3
v_gene: TRBV27
abundance: .
CDR3aa: CASSIGGTQYF
CDR3nt: TGTGCCAGCAGTATCGGCGGTACGCAGTATTTT

d_gene: .
j_gene: TRBJ1-1
v_gene: TRBV5-4
abundance: once
CDR3aa: CASSWTDRNTEAFF
CDR3nt: TGTGCCAGCAGCTGGACGGACAGGAACACTGAAGCTTTCTTT